The 11 T cell receptor beta chains in this list originate from one sample, sequenced in a study of read filtering for tumor transcriptome and immune sequencing. The library was built from roughly 400 ng RNA with molecular barcoded adaptors for alpha/delta and beta/gamma chains. TCRdb reprocessed the reads with MiXCR, giving one entry per CDR3 protein. The sample includes about 30,000 distinct CDR3 sequences, around a sixth of them seen just once. Sequencing was carried out using a population of CD138-negative cells sorted from bone marrow. Receptors originate from a donor over 35 with multiple myeloma.

This clonotype was recorded many times. The CDR3 bases are TGTGCCAGCAGTTTAGCTAATGAAAAACTGTTTTTT. This codes for CASSLANEKLFF. J is TRBJ1-4 and V is TRBV12-3 or TRBV12-4; no firm D call. V lost 0 bases to trimming and J lost 4 bases, with 0 bases between them. The CDR3 is 12 amino acids.

In regard to this clonotype: A clone one base away is much larger, so this may be a read error. The rearrangement joins TRBV28 to TRBJ2-7; D ambiguous. This CDR3 has 13 amino acids. Germline CDR1 reads MDHEN; CDR2 reads SYDVKM. The CDR3 sequence: CTSSPASSYEQYF. Here the CDR3 DNA reads TGTACCAGCAGCCCGGCCAGTTCCTACGAGCAGTACTTC.

Many counts were recorded for this clonotype. This sequence joins TRBV29-1 and TRBJ2-3, with 14 nucleotides matching TRBD2. V shed 5 bases and J 7 bases; nucleotides not matched to a gene: 5. The CDR3 has 14 residues. The germline V gene encodes CDR1 SQVTM and CDR2 ANQGSEA. DNA of the CDR3: TGCAGCGTTCAGACTAGCGGGGGGGCAAATACGCAGTATTTT. Its protein product is CSVQTSGGANTQYF.

For this clonotype: This may stem from a read error, because a much larger clone lies one nucleotide away. The chain uses TRBV20-1 and TRBJ2-1; 13 nucleotides match TRBD2. Germline values: CDR1 DFQATT, CDR2 SNEGSKA (reference sequence). The CDR3 contains 11 residues. CDR3 DNA sequence: TGCAGGGGACTAGCGGGAACTGAGCGGTTCTTC. This encodes CRGLAGTERFF.

The table lists this clonotype with many counts. The J gene is TRBJ1-6, the V gene TRBV5-1; D is unresolved. CDR3 length: 13 amino acids. Between the trimmed V and J ends, which lost 0 bases and 8 bases, there was a span of 6 bases. Germline V CDR1 and CDR2: SGHRS, YFSETQ. The CDR3 bases are TGCGCCAGCAGCTTGGGGCAAGATTCACCCCTCCACTTT. Its protein product is CASSLGQDSPLHF.

The table lists this clonotype with many counts. The V and J genes are TRBV7-2 and TRBJ1-5; tentative D call: TRBD1 (5 bases). Germline-derived CDR1 and CDR2 are SGHTA and FQGNSA. Trimming took 5 bases from V and 2 from J, leaving 13 bases between them. CDR3 length equals 15 residues. CDR3 loop: CASSDTGVRNQPQHF. The CDR3 coding sequence is TGTGCCAGCAGCGACACAGGAGTACGCAATCAGCCCCAGCATTTT.

This clonotype appeared many times. The chain joins TRBV18 to TRBJ1-2; no clear D. This CDR3 is 15 amino acids long. Trimming pared 0 bases from V and 2 bases from J, leaving 10 bases between. The V gene's germline CDR1 is KGHSH and CDR2 LQKENI. This CDR3 reads CASSPPLAANYGYTF. The CDR3 region has the DNA TGTGCCAGCTCACCACCGTTGGCAGCCAACTATGGCTACACCTTC.

A remark on this clonotype: It may be a read error: a sequence one base away is much more abundant. CDR3 coding DNA: TGCAGTGCGAGACCCCCGACTAGCGGGGGTTACGAGCAGTACTTC. Amino acids: CSARPPTSGGYEQYF. The J gene is TRBJ2-7, the V gene TRBV20-1, with 12 bases that match TRBD2. Germline CDR1 reads DFQATT; CDR2 reads SNEGSKA (reference sequence). This CDR3 has 15 amino acids. The J segment lost 4 bases and the V segment lost 6 bases, leaving 10 bases of the junction unmatched.

The CDR3 sequence: CASSMWRGPAGELFF. The DNA for the CDR3 is TGCGCCAGCAGTATGTGGAGGGGACCAGCCGGGGAGCTGTTTTTT. The chain carries TRBV10-2 and TRBJ2-2; D may be TRBD2 (6 bases). There are 15 residues in the CDR3. Germline V gives CDR1 WSHSY, CDR2 SAAADI. Trimming shortened V by 5 bases and J by 6 bases, and 16 bases separated the two germline ends.

This sequence joins TRBV11-2 and TRBJ2-7; tentative D call: TRBD1 (6 bases). Germline V gene lookup returns CDR1 SGHAT and CDR2 FQNNGV. The CDR3 totals 14 residues. V dropped 7 bases and J dropped 4 bases, with 17 bases sitting between them. CDR3 bases: TGTGCCAGCATCCCCGACAGGTTACTTTACGAGCAGTACTTC. As protein: CASIPDRLLYEQYF.

CDR3 in DNA: TGTGCCACCGCGGGGGCTACAACCAAAAACATTCAGTACTTC. This translates into CATAGATTKNIQYF. The chain has TRBV6-5 and TRBJ2-4, with D perhaps matching TRBD2 (7 bases). The ends were cut back, 10 bases at V and 2 bases at J, with 15 bases in the middle. The CDR3 is 14 residues long. The germline V gene has CDR1 MNHEY and CDR2 SVGAGI.